This TCR beta chain was retrieved from a study of glioma-infiltrating T cells. TCR alpha and beta CDR3 regions were amplified from RNA using iRepertoire nested multiplex PCR. In TCRdb, the multiplex PCR reads were re-called with MiXCR into one record per CDR3 protein. The sample carries more than 300,000 distinct CDR3 sequences, about two fifths recorded once. Regarding this clonotype: A much larger clonotype is one base distant, so this may be a read error.

Germline V CDR1 and CDR2: MNHEY, SMNVEV (reference sequence). The CDR3 length is 13 residues. The ends were cut back, 5 bases at V and 3 bases at J, with 11 bases in the middle. This clonotype was obtained from a human donor with low-grade glioma or glioblastoma, undergoing nonglioma brain surgery, or in good health (not recorded which). The chain is built from TRBV27 and TRBJ2-7, with D unresolved. Sequencing was performed on glioma tissue, nonneoplastic brain tissue, or PBMCs (not recorded which). The CDR3 sequence: CASSPRRLYEQYF. Written as DNA, the CDR3 is TGTGCCAGCAGTCCCCGGCGTCTCTACGAGCAGTACTTC.